This TCR beta chain came from a study of blood T cell repertoires in COVID-19. Study details: Acute and convalescent COVID-19 samples came from the United States, Italy and Spain. T cells, B-cell-depleted T cells, or PBMCs provided the cDNA or gDNA that served as material.

The CDR3 is 16 residues long. V lost 1 base, J lost 1 base, and 8 bases lay in between. The V gene's germline CDR1 is MDHEN and CDR2 SYDVKM. In the authors' methods: Reference gene primers were amplified, and this amplification served to estimate nucleated cell counts. Method: immunoSEQ multiplex PCR; TCRdb's copy keeps in-frame clones and lacks some. V and J calls and clone size follow that table, whereas D and trimming were derived from the DNA. This table has around 100,000 clones, nearly 90% appearing once. This TCR came from a middle-aged man in a cohort sampled during active COVID-19. Sequencing used peripheral blood. The chain couples TRBV28 to TRBJ2-6, with D hard to call. The CDR3 loop reads CASSLFTGSGANVLTF. In nucleotides, the CDR3 is TGTGCCAGCAGTTTATTCACCGGGTCTGGGGCCAACGTCCTGACTTTC.